The 5 T cell receptor beta chains in this list originate from one sample, sequenced in a study of blood T cell repertoires in COVID-19. Sequenced by immunoSEQ multiplex PCR; TCRdb stores in-frame clones only, minus some. The sample yields about 160,000 clones, 75% to 85% seen once. Sequences were obtained from peripheral blood. These receptors all stem from a human donor in a cohort sampled during active COVID-19.

This clone is a singleton in its sample. This chain joins TRBV7-8 and TRBJ2-7, with D possibly matching TRBD1 (7 bases). CDR1 and CDR2 (germline): SGHVS, FQNEAQ. This CDR3 has 16 residues. Trimming took 3 bases from V and 4 from J, leaving 19 bases between them. The CDR3 loop is CASSLRPQGGPYEQYF. The CDR3 DNA is TGTGCCAGCAGCTTGAGGCCCCAGGGGGGACCTTACGAGCAGTACTTC.

This clone was found once. The rearrangement uses TRBV10-2 and TRBJ1-2; 7 bases map to TRBD1. The CDR3 loop spans 12 amino acids. Germline CDR1 and CDR2: WSHSY and SAAADI. With V trimmed by 5 bases and J by 7 bases, 4 bases remained unmatched. The CDR3 is CASSTGDGGYTF. The CDR3 DNA follows: TGCGCCAGCAGTACAGGGGATGGTGGCTACACCTTC.

This clone was counted only a few times. V usage is TRBV5-5 and J usage is TRBJ1-4; no firm D call. With 0 bases removed from V and 4 bases from J, the gap between germline ends came to 7 bases. The germline gives CDR1 SGHKS, CDR2 YYEKEE (reference sequence). The CDR3 is made up of 14 amino acids. CDR3: CASSLVSGNEKLFF. CDR3 nucleotides: TGTGCCAGCAGCTTGGTGTCGGGTAATGAAAAACTGTTTTTT.

The chain carries TRBV15 and TRBJ1-1; D might be TRBD1 (6 bases). CDR1 and CDR2 (germline): LNHNV, YYDKDF (reference sequence). The V and J ends lost 5 bases and 1 base respectively, with 11 bases between them. The CDR3 extends over 14 amino acids. The CDR3 sequence: CATSLRGGNTEAFF. DNA of the CDR3: TGTGCCACCAGCCTAAGAGGGGGGAACACTGAAGCTTTCTTT.

The V gene is TRBV7-8, the J gene TRBJ1-1; possibly TRBD1 for D (5 bases). CDR1 and CDR2 (germline): SGHVS, FQNEAQ. This CDR3 contains 13 residues. Trimming stripped 7 bases from V and 0 bases from J, with 9 bases between. CDR3 bases: TGTGCCAGCACTCGACAGTTGAACACTGAAGCTTTCTTT. Translated: CASTRQLNTEAFF.